This entry describes one T cell receptor (beta chain). The source of the sample is a study of blood T cell repertoires in COVID-19. Sequencing was performed with immunoSEQ multiplex PCR; in TCRdb, only in-frame clones are kept and a portion is missing. The sample carries 150,000 to 200,000 clones, approximately 90% recorded once. The sample was peripheral blood. The clonotype was recovered from a woman in her late teens or twenties who had recovered from COVID-19.

CDR3 amino acids: CASSQPISGTGELFF. The CDR3 DNA follows: TGCGCCAGCAGCCAACCTATTAGCGGGACCGGGGAGCTGTTTTTT. The chain joins TRBV4-1 to TRBJ2-2; 7 positions match TRBD2. The CDR3 spans 15 residues. Per the germline V gene, CDR1 is MGHRA and CDR2 is YSYEKL. The junction had 5 bases not matched to a gene; V was cut back by 2 bases and J by 5 bases.